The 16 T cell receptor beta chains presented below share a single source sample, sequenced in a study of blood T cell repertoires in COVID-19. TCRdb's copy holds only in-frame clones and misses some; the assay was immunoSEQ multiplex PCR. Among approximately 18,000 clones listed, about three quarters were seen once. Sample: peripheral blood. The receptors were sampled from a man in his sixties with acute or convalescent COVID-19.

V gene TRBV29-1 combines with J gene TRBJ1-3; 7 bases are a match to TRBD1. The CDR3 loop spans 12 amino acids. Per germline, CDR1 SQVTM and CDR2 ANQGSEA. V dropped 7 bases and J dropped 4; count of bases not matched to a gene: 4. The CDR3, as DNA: TGCAGCGGAGGGGGCCCCGGAAACACCATATATTTT. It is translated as CSGGGPGNTIYF.

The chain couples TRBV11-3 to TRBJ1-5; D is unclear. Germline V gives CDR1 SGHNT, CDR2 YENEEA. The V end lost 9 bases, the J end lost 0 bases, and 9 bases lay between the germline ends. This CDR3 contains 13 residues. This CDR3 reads CARTVNSNQPQHF. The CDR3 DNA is TGTGCCAGAACAGTAAATAGCAATCAGCCCCAGCATTTT.

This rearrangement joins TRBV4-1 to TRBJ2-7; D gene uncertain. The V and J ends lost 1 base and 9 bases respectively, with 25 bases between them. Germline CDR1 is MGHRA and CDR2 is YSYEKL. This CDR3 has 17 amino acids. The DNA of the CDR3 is TGCGCCAGCAGCCAAGGGCCCCGCGGTCTGCAGCCCCGAGTGCAGTACTTC. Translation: CASSQGPRGLQPRVQYF.

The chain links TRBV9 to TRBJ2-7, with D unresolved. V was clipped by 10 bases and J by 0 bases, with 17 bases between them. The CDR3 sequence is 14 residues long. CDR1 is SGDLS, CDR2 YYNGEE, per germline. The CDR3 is CASLHAAISYEQYF. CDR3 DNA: TGTGCCTCTTTGCATGCGGCGATCTCCTACGAGCAGTACTTC.

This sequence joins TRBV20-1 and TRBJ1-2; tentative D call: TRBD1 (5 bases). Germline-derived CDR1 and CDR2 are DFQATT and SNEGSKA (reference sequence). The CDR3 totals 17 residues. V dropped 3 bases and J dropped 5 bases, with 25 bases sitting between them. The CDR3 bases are TGCAGTGCTAGTGGGACGGAGGGGCCCCTTGCCCTTTATGGCTACACCTTC. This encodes CSASGTEGPLALYGYTF.

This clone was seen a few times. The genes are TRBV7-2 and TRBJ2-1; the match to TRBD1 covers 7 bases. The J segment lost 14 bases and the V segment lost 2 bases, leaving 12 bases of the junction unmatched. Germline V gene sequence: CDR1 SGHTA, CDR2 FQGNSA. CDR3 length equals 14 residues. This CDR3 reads CASSLSRPQGKKFF. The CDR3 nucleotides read TGTGCCAGCAGCTTATCCCGACCACAGGGGAAAAAGTTCTTC. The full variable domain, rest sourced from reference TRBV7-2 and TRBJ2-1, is GAGVSQSPSNKVTEKGKDVELRCDPISGHTALYWYRQSLGQGLEFLIYFQGNSAPDKSGLPSDRFSAERTGGSVSTLTIQRTQQEDSAVYLCASSLSRPQGKKFFGPGTRLTVL.

The CDR3 coding sequence is TGTGCCAGCTCCCCTATAGCGGGCCAGATGGTCACCGGGGAGCTGTTTTTT. Its protein product is CASSPIAGQMVTGELFF. The chain uses TRBV18 and TRBJ2-2; 7 nucleotides match TRBD2. Germline V gene lookup returns CDR1 KGHSH and CDR2 LQKENI. V shed 6 bases, J shed 4 bases, and the junction held 14 bases outside the gene matches. The CDR3 spans 17 residues.

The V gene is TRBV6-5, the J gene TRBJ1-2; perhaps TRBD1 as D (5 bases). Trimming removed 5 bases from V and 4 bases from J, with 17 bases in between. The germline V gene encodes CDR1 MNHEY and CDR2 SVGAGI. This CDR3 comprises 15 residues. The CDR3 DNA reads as TGTGCCAGCAGTCCTTTCGTCCAGGGCGTCTATGGCTACACCTTC. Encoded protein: CASSPFVQGVYGYTF.

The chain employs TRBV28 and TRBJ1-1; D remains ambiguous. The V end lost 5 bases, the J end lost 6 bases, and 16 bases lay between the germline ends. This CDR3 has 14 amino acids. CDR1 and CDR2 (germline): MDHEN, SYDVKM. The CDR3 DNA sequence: TGTGCCAGCAGTCTCTCTTCCTTGGGCGCTGAAGCTTTCTTT. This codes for CASSLSSLGAEAFF.

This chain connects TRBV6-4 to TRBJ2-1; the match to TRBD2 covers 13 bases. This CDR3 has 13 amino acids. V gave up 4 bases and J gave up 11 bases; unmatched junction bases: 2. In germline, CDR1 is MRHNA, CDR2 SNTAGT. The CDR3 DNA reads TGTGCCAGCAGTGCGGGGACTAGCGGGAAGCAGTTCTTC. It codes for CASSAGTSGKQFF.

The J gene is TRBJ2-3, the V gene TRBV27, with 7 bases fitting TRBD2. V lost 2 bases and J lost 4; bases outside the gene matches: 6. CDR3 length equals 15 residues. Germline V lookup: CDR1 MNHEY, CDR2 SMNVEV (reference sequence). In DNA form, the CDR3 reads TGTGCCAGCAGTTTACGGCGGGGGTGGGCAGATACGCAGTATTTT. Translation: CASSLRRGWADTQYF.

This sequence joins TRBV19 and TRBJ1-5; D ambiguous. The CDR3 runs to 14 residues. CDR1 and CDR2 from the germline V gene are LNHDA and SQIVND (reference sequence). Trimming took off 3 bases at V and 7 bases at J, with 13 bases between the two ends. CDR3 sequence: CASSIGGKQQPQHF. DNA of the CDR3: TGTGCCAGTAGTATTGGAGGGAAGCAACAGCCCCAGCATTTT.

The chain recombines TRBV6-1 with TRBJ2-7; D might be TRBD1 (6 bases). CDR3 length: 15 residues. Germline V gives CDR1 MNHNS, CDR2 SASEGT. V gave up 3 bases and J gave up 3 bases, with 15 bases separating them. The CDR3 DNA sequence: TGTGCCAGCAGTGATATCAGGGGCGCTAACTACGAGCAGTACTTC. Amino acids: CASSDIRGANYEQYF.

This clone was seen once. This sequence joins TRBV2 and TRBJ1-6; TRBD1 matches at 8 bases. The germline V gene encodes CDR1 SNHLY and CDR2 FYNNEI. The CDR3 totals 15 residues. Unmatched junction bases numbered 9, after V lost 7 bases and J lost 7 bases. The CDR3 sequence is CASNLGTGDNSPLHF. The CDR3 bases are TGTGCCAGCAACCTGGGGACAGGTGACAATTCACCCCTCCACTTT.

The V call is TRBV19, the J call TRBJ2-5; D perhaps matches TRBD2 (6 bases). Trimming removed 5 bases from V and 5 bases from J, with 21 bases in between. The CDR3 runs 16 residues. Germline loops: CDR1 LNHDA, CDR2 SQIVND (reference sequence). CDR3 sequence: CASSVGGSPSGETQYF. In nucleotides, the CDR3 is TGTGCCAGTAGTGTTGGAGGGTCCCCCAGTGGGGAGACCCAGTACTTC.

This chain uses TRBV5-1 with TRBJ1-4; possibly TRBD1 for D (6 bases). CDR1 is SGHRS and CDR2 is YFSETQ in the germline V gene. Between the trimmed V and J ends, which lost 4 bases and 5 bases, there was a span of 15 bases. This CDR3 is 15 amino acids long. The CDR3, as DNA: TGCGCCAGCAGCAAGACTACAGGGCAGAATGAAAAACTGTTTTTT. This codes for CASSKTTGQNEKLFF.